This TCR beta chain was recorded in a study of T-cell reconstitution after alpha-beta-depleted transplantation in children. The TCRbeta library was prepared with unique molecular identifiers. One entry per CDR3 protein results from TCRdb running MiXCR on the PCR reads. The sample lists about 160,000 distinct CDR3 sequences; 11% were seen once. This clonotype was counted at least ten times. V lost 0 bases and J 5 bases, leaving 7 bases between the germline ends. Germline values: CDR1 DFQATT, CDR2 SNEGSKA (reference sequence). CDR3 length: 13 amino acids. The chain employs TRBV20-1 and TRBJ1-4; tentative D call: TRBD1 (6 bases). This sample comprised PBMCs, obtained before TCRalphabeta/CD19-depleted stem cell transplant. The receptor comes from a boy aged 2 to 10 with acute myeloid leukemia, due to receive a stem cell transplant. The CDR3 is CSAREGQNEKLFF. CDR3 DNA: TGCAGTGCTAGAGAGGGACAAAATGAAAAACTGTTTTTT.